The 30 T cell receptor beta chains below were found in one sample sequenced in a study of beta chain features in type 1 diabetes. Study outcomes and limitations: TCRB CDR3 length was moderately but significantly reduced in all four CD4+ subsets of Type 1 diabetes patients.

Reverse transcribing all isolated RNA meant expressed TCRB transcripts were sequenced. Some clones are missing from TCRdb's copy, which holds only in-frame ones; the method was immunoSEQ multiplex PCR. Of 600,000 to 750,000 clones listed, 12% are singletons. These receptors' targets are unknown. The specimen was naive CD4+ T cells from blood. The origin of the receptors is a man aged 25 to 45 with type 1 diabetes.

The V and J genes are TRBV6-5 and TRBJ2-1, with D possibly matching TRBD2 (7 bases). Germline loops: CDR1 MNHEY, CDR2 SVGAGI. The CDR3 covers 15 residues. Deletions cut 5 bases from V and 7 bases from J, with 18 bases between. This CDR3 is CASSGGGAERNEQFF. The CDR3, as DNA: TGTGCCAGCAGTGGAGGGGGGGCTGAACGGAATGAGCAGTTCTTC.

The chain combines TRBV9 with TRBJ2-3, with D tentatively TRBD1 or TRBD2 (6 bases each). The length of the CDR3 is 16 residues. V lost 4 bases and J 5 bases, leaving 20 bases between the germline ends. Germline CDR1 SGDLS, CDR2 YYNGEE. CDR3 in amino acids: CASSILGGTRGDTQYF. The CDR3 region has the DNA TGTGCCAGCAGCATACTAGGGGGGACCCGAGGAGATACGCAGTATTTT.

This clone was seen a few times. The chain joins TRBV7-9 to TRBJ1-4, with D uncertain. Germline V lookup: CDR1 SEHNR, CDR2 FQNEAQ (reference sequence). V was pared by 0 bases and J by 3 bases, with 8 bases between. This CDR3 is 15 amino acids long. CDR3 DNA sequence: TGTGCCAGCAGCTTAGCATACGGCTCTAATGAAAAACTGTTTTTT. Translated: CASSLAYGSNEKLFF.

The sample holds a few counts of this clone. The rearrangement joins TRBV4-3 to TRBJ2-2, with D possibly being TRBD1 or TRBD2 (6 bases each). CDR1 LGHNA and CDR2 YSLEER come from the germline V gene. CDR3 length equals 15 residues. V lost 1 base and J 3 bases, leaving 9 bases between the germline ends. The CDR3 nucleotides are TGCGCCAGCAGCCAAGGGGGGGCGGACACCGGGGAGCTGTTTTTT. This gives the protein CASSQGGADTGELFF.

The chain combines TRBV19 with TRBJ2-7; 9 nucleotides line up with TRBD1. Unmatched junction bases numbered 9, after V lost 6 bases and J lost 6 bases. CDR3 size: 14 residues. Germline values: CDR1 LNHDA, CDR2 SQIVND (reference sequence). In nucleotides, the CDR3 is TGTGCCAGTAGACCACCGGGACAGGGTACCGAGCAGTACTTC. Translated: CASRPPGQGTEQYF.

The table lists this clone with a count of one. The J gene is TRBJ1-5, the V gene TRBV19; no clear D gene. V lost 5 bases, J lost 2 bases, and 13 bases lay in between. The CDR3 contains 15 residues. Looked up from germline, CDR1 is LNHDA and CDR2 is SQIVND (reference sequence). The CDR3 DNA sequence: TGTGCCAGTAGTTCGATGGGCCAAGGCAATCAGCCCCAGCATTTT. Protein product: CASSSMGQGNQPQHF.

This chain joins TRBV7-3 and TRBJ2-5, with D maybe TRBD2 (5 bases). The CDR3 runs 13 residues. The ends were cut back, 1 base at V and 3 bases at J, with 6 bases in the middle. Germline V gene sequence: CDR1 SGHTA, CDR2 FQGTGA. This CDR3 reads CASSLRREETQYF. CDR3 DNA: TGTGCCAGCAGCTTAAGGCGGGAAGAGACCCAGTACTTC.

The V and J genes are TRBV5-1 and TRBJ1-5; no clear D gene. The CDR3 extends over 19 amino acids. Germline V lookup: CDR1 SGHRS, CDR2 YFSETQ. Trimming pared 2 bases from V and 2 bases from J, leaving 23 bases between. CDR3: CASSFTAPNPGVGNQPQHF. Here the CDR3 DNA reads TGCGCCAGCAGCTTTACCGCCCCTAACCCCGGGGTTGGCAATCAGCCCCAGCATTTT.

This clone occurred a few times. The DNA for the CDR3 is TGTGCCAGCGGGCAAGAAGGCTACACCTTC. This gives the protein CASGQEGYTF. This rearrangement joins TRBV7-9 to TRBJ1-2; D is unresolved. The CDR3 consists of 10 residues. The germline V gene encodes CDR1 SEHNR and CDR2 FQNEAQ (reference sequence). V dropped 8 bases and J dropped 8 bases, with 9 bases sitting between them. The whole variable domain, filled in from reference TRBV7-9 and TRBJ1-2, reads DTGVSQNPRHKITKRGQNVTFRCDPISEHNRLYWYRQTLGQGPEFLTYFQNEAQLEKSRLLSDRFSAERPKGSFSTLEIQRTEQGDSAMYLCASGQEGYTFGSGTRLTVV.

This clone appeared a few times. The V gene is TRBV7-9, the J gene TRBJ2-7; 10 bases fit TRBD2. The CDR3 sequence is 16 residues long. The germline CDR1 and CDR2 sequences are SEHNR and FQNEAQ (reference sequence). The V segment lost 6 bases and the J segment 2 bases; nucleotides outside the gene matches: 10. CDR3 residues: CASSIIGLAVPYEQYF. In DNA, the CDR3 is TGTGCCAGCAGTATTATAGGACTAGCGGTACCCTACGAGCAGTACTTC.

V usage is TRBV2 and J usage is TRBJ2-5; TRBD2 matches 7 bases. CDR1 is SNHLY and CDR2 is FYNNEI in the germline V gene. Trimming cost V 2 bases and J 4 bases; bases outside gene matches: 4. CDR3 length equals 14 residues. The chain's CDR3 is CASSEWREGETQYF. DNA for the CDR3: TGTGCCAGCAGTGAATGGAGGGAGGGAGAGACCCAGTACTTC.

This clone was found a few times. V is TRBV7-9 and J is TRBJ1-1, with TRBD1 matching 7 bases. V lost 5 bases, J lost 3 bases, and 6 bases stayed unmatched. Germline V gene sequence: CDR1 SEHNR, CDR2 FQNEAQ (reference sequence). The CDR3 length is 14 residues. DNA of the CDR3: TGTGCCAGCAGCCCTCAGGGGGGCGACACTGAAGCTTTCTTT. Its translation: CASSPQGGDTEAFF.

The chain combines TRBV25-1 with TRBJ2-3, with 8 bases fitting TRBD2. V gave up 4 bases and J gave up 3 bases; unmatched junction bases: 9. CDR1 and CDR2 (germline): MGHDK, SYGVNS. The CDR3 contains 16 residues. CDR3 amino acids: CASSVVPGGPTDTQYF. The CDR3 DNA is TGTGCCAGCAGTGTGGTTCCGGGGGGGCCTACAGATACGCAGTATTTT.

CDR3 residues: CASSSYDSIGNNEQFF. In nucleotides, the CDR3 is TGTGCCAGCAGCTCATACGACTCGATAGGGAACAATGAGCAGTTCTTC. The genes are TRBV7-2 and TRBJ2-1; D is ambiguous. V dropped 4 bases and J dropped 5 bases, with 18 bases sitting between them. This CDR3 region has 16 residues. Germline CDR1 reads SGHTA; CDR2 reads FQGNSA. Combining the CDR3 with reference TRBV7-2 and TRBJ2-1 gives the whole variable domain GAGVSQSPSNKVTEKGKDVELRCDPISGHTALYWYRQSLGQGLEFLIYFQGNSAPDKSGLPSDRFSAERTGGSVSTLTIQRTQQEDSAVYLCASSSYDSIGNNEQFFGPGTRLTVL.

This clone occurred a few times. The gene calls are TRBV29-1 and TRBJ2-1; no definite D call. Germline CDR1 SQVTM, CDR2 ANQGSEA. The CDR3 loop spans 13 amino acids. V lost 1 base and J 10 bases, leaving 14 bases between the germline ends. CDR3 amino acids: CSVEAQALGEQFF. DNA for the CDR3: TGCAGCGTTGAAGCGCAGGCCCTGGGGGAGCAGTTCTTC.

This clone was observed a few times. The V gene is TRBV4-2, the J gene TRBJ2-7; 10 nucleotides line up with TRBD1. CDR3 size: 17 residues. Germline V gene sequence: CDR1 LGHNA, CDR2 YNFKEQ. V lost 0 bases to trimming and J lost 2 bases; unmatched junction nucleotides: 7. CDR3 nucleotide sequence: TGTGCCAGCAGCCAAGATCCGGGACAGGGGACAACCTACGAGCAGTACTTC. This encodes CASSQDPGQGTTYEQYF.

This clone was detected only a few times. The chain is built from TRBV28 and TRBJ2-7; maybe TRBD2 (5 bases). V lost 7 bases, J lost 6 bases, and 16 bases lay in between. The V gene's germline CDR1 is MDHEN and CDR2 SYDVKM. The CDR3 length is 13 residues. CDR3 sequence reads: CASTRGGSLEQYF. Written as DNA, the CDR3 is TGTGCCAGCACCCGCGGAGGCTCGCTCGAGCAGTACTTC.

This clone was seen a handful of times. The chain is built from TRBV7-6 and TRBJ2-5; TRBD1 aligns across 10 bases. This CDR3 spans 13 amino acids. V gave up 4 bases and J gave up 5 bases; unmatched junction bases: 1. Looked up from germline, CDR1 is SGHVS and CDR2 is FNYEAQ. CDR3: CASSWGQGETQYF. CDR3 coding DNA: TGTGCCAGCAGCTGGGGACAGGGGGAGACCCAGTACTTC. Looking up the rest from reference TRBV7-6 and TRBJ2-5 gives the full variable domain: GAGVSQSPRYKVTKRGQDVALRCDPISGHVSLYWYRQALGQGPEFLTYFNYEAQQDKSGLPNDRFSAERPEGSISTLTIQRTEQRDSAMYRCASSWGQGETQYFGPGTRLLVL.

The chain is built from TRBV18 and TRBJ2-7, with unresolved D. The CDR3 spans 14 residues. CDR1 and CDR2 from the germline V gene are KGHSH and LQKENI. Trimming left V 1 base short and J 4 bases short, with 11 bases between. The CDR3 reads CASSPQLNQYEQYF. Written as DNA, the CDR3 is TGTGCCAGCTCACCACAGTTGAACCAATACGAGCAGTACTTC.

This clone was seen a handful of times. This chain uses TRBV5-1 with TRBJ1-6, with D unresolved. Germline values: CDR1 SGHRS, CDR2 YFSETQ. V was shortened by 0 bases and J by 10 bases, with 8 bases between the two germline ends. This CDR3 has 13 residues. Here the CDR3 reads CASSLASVSPLHF. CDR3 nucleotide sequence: TGCGCCAGCAGCTTGGCCTCGGTCTCACCCCTCCACTTT.

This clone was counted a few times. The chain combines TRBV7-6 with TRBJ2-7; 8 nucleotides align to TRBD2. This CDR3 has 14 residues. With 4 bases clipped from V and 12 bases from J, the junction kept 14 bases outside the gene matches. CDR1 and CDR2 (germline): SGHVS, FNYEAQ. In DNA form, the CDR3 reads TGTGCCAGCAGCTCCCGGGAGGGGCCAGACCGAACGTACTTC. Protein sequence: CASSSREGPDRTYF.

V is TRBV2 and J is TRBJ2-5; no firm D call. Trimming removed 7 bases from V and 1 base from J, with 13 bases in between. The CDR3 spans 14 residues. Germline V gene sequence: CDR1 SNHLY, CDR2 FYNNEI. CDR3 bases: TGTGCCAGCACTTTGGACGGGTCCCAAGAGACCCAGTACTTC. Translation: CASTLDGSQETQYF.

CDR3 protein: CAGTVQGTNEKLFF. In DNA, the CDR3 is TGTGCCGGAACGGTACAGGGAACTAATGAAAAACTGTTTTTT. This sequence joins TRBV2 and TRBJ1-4, with D possibly being TRBD1 (6 bases). Germline values: CDR1 SNHLY, CDR2 FYNNEI. CDR3 length equals 14 residues. V lost 11 bases to trimming and J lost 1 base, with 14 bases between them.

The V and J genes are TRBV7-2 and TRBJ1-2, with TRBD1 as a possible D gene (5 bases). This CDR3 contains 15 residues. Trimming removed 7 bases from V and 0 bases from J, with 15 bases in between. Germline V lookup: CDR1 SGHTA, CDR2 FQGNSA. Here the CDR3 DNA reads TGTGCCAGCAACCTAAGACGGGGCGCTAACTATGGCTACACCTTC. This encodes CASNLRRGANYGYTF.

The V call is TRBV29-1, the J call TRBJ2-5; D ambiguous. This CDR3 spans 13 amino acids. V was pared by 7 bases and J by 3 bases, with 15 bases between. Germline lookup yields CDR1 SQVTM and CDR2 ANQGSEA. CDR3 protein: CSADGPAKETQYF. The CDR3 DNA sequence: TGCAGCGCCGACGGACCTGCCAAAGAGACCCAGTACTTC.

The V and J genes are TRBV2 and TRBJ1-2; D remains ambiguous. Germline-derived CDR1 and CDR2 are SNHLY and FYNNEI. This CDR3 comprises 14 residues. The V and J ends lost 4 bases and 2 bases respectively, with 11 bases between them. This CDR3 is CASSVSDINYGYTF. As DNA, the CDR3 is TGTGCCAGCAGTGTAAGTGACATCAACTATGGCTACACCTTC.

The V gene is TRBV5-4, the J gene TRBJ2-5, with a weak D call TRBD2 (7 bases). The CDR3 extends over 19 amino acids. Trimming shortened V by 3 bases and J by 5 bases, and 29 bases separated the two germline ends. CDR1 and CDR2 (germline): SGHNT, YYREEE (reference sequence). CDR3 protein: CASSSAWSGGASIGETQYF. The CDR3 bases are TGTGCCAGCAGCTCCGCCTGGTCGGGGGGCGCGTCGATTGGTGAGACCCAGTACTTC.

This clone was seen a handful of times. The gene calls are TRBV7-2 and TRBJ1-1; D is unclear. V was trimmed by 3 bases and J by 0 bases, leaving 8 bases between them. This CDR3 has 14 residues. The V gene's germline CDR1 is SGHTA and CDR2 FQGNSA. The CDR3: CASSLGVMNTEAFF. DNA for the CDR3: TGTGCCAGCAGCTTGGGAGTTATGAACACTGAAGCTTTCTTT.

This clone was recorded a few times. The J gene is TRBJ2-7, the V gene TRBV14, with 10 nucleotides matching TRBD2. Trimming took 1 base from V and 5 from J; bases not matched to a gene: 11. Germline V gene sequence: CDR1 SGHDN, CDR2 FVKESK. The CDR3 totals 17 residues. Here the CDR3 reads CASSQALAGGPWDEQYF. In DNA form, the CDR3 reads TGTGCCAGCAGCCAAGCCTTAGCGGGGGGCCCCTGGGACGAGCAGTACTTC.

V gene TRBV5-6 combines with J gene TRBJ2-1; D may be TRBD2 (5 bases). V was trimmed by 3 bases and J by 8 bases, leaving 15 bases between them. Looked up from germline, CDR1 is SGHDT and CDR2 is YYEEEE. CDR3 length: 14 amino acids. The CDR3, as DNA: TGTGCCAGCAGCTGGGGAAGTGGAGGCTATGAGCAGTTCTTC. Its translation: CASSWGSGGYEQFF.